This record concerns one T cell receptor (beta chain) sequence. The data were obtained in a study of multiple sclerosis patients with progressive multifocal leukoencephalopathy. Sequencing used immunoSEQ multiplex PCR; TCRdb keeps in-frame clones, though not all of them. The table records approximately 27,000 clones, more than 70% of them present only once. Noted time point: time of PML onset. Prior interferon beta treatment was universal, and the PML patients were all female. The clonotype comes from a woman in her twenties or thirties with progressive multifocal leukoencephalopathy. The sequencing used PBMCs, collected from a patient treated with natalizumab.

The CDR3: CASTRRGSYNEQFF. CDR3 coding DNA: TGTGCCAGCACCAGGCGGGGGTCCTACAATGAGCAGTTCTTC. V usage is TRBV5-4 and J usage is TRBJ2-1; 7 bases line up with TRBD2. This CDR3 comprises 14 residues. J lost 1 base, V lost 6 bases, and 4 bases had no gene match. From germline, CDR1 is SGHNT and CDR2 YYREEE (reference sequence).